This TCR beta chain was sequenced in a study of Graves' ophthalmopathy and Graves' hyperthyroidism. Scientists amplified the TCR beta CDR3 regions from RNA transcripts. Scientists carried out first-round RT-PCR using HTBI primers and then a second-round multiplex PCR. TCRdb processed the multiplex PCR reads anew with MiXCR; each CDR3 protein has one entry. The table lists some 520,000 distinct CDR3 sequences, over 13% of them singletons. In germline, CDR1 is MDHEN, CDR2 SYDVKM. CDR3 length equals 14 residues. V dropped 5 bases and J dropped 1 base, with 11 bases sitting between them. This clonotype was seen repeatedly, ten times or more. Moderate-to-severe activity, CAS ≥3, NOSPECS ≥4 and duration under 3 months were recorded for donors with ophthalmopathy.

Sequencing used blood. This chain uses TRBV28 with TRBJ2-5; D is perhaps TRBD2 (7 bases). This receptor was obtained from a woman in her 30s with Graves' ophthalmopathy. CDR3 in DNA: TGTGCCAGCAGTAAGGGGGGGATCCAAGAGACCCAGTACTTC. Amino acids: CASSKGGIQETQYF.